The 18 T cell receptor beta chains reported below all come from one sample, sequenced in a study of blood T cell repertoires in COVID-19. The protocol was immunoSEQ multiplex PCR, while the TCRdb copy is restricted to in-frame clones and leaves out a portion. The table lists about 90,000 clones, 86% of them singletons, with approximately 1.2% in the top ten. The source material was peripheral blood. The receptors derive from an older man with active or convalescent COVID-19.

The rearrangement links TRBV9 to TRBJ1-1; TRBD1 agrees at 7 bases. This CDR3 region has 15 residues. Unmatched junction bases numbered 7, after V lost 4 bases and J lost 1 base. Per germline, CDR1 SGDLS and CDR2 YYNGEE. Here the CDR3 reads CASSTQGQPNTEAFF. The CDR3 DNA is TGTGCCAGCAGCACCCAGGGACAGCCGAACACTGAAGCTTTCTTT.

CDR3 DNA sequence: TGTGCCATCAGCGGGACAGGGGCCGAGCAGTACTTC. It codes for CAISGTGAEQYF. The chain carries TRBV10-3 and TRBJ2-7; 10 bases match TRBD1. The trim removed 6 bases at V and 6 bases at J, leaving 2 bases unmatched. In germline, CDR1 is ENHRY, CDR2 SYGVKD. This CDR3 is built from 12 residues.

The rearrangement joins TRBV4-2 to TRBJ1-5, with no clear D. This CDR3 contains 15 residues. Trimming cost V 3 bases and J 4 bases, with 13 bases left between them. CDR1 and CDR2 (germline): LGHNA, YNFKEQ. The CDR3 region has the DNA TGTGCCAGCAGCCACACCCCGGCGGTTAATCAGCCCCAGCATTTT. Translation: CASSHTPAVNQPQHF.

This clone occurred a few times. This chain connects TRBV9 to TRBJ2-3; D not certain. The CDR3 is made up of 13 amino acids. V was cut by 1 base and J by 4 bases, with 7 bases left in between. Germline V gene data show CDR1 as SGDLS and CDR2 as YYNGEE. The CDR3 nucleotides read TGTGCCAGCAGCGTACTAGAGTCAGATACGCAGTATTTT. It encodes CASSVLESDTQYF.

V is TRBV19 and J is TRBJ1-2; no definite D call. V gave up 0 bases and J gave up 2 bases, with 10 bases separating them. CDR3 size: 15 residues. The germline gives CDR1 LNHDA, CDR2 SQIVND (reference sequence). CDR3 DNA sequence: TGTGCCAGTAGTATAGATCCGAACAAGAACTATGGCTACACCTTC. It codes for CASSIDPNKNYGYTF. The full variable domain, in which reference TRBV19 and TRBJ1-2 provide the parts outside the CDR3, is DGGITQSPKYLFRKEGQNVTLSCEQNLNHDAMYWYRQDPGQGLRLIYYSQIVNDFQKGDIAEGYSVSREKKESFPLTVTSAQKNPTAFYLCASSIDPNKNYGYTFGSGTRLTVV.

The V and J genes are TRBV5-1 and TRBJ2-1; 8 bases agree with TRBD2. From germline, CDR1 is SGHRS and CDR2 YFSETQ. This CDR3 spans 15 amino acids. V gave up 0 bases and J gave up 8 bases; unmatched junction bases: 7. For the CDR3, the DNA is TGCGCCAGCAGCTTGGTCTCGCGGGAGGAGGATGAGCAGTTCTTC. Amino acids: CASSLVSREEDEQFF.

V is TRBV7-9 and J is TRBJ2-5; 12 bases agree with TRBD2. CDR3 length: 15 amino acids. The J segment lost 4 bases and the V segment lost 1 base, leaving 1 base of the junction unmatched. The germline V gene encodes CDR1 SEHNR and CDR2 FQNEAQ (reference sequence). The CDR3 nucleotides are TGTGCCAGCAGCTTAGTGACTAGCGGGAGAGAGACCCAGTACTTC. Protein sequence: CASSLVTSGRETQYF.

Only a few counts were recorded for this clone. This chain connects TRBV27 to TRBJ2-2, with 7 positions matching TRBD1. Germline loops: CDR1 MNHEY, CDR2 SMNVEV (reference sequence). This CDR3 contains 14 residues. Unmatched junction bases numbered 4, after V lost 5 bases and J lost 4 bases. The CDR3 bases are TGTGCCAGCAGTATCAGACAGGGCACCGGGGAGCTGTTTTTT. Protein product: CASSIRQGTGELFF.

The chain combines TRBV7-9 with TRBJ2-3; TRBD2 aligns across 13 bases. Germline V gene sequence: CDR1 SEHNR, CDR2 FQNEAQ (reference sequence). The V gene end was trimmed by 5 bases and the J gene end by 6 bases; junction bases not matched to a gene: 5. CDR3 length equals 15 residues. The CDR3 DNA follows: TGTGCCAGCAGCCTAAGGACTAGCGGGAGTGATACGCAGTATTTT. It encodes CASSLRTSGSDTQYF.

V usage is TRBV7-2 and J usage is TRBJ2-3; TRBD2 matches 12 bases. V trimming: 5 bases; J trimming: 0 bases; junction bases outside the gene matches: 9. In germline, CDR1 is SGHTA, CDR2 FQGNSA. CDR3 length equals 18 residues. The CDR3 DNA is TGTGCCAGCAGCCGTATAGGGACTAGCGGGCATAGCACAGATACGCAGTATTTT. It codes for CASSRIGTSGHSTDTQYF.

DNA for the CDR3: TGTGCCAGCAGTTCTACGGACTATAGCAATCAGCCCCAGCATTTT. This encodes CASSSTDYSNQPQHF. The chain is built from TRBV6-2 or TRBV6-3 and TRBJ1-5; D is unresolved. The V and J ends lost 4 bases and 0 bases respectively, with 10 bases between them. The germline V gene encodes CDR1 MNHEY and CDR2 SVGEGT. This CDR3 region has 15 residues.

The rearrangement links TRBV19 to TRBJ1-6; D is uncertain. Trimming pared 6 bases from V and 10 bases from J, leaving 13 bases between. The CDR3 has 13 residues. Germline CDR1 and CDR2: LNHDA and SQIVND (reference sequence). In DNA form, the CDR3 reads TGTGCCAGTAGGGACTGGTCAGGCTCACCCCTCCACTTT. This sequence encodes CASRDWSGSPLHF. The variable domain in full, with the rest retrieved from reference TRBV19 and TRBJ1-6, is DGGITQSPKYLFRKEGQNVTLSCEQNLNHDAMYWYRQDPGQGLRLIYYSQIVNDFQKGDIAEGYSVSREKKESFPLTVTSAQKNPTAFYLCASRDWSGSPLHFGNGTRLTVT.

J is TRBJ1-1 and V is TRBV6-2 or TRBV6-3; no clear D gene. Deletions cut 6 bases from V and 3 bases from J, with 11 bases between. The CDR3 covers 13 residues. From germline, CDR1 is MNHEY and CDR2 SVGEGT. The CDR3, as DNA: TGTGCCAGCAGCTCATACGGGGACACTGAAGCTTTCTTT. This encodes CASSSYGDTEAFF.

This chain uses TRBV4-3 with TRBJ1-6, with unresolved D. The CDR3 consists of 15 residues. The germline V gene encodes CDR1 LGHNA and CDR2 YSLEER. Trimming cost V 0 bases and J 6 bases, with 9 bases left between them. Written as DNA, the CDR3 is TGCGCCAGCAGCCAAGAGTGGGCACGTAATTCACCCCTCCACTTT. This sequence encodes CASSQEWARNSPLHF.

The CDR3 DNA follows: TGTGCCAGCAGTTCACGGGGTGATGGCTACACCTTC. Residues: CASSSRGDGYTF. J is TRBJ1-2 and V is TRBV6-5, with D unclear. The germline CDR1 and CDR2 sequences are MNHEY and SVGAGI. The CDR3 has 12 amino acids. V lost 4 bases to trimming and J lost 6 bases, with 9 bases between them.

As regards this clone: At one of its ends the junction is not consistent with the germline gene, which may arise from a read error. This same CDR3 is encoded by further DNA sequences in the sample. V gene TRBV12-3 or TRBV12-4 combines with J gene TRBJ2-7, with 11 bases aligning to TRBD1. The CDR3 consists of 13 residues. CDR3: CASSAGTGGEQYF. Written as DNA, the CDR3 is TGCGCCAGCAGTGCGGGGACAGGGGGTGAGCAGTACTTC.

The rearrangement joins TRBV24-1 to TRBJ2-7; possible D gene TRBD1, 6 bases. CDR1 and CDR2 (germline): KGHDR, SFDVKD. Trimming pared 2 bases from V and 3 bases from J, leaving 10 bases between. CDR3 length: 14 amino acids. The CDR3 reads CATSDSDRDYEQYF. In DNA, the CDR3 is TGTGCCACCAGTGATTCGGACAGAGACTACGAGCAGTACTTC.

The CDR3 region is CASSPRVAGDNEQFF. In DNA form, the CDR3 reads TGTGCCAGCAGCCCTCGGGTAGCGGGGGACAATGAGCAGTTCTTC. The V call is TRBV11-3, the J call TRBJ2-1, with 9 bases that match TRBD2. V shed 5 bases and J 5 bases; nucleotides not matched to a gene: 7. The CDR3 length is 15 residues. Per germline, CDR1 SGHNT and CDR2 YENEEA.